Shown below are 5 T cell receptor beta chains from a single sample sequenced in a study of blood T cell repertoires in COVID-19. Data came from immunoSEQ multiplex PCR; TCRdb stores just in-frame clones and leaves some out. Among approximately 70,000 clones listed, about 85% were seen once. Sequencing was performed on peripheral blood. These TCRs come from a woman aged 45-65 years with COVID-19, enrolled during active disease.

The chain is built from TRBV5-1 and TRBJ1-1; TRBD1 agrees at 9 bases. The ends lost 4 bases at V and 2 bases at J; junction bases unmatched: 9. This CDR3 has 16 amino acids. Germline V CDR1 and CDR2: SGHRS, YFSETQ. The CDR3 coding sequence is TGCGCCAGCAGCGTAGGACAGGGGAGTGGAAACACTGAAGCTTTCTTT. Protein product: CASSVGQGSGNTEAFF.

The gene calls are TRBV5-6 and TRBJ2-2; D gene uncertain. Deletions cut 0 bases from V and 4 bases from J, with 7 bases between. The germline CDR1 and CDR2 sequences are SGHDT and YYEEEE. The CDR3 runs 14 residues. CDR3 sequence: CASSLGPGTGELFF. Here the CDR3 DNA reads TGTGCCAGCAGCTTGGGTCCGGGCACCGGGGAGCTGTTTTTT.

This clone was observed a handful of times. V and J are TRBV4-2 and TRBJ2-2; no clear D gene. The CDR3 contains 15 residues. From germline, CDR1 is LGHNA and CDR2 YNFKEQ. Trimming stripped 0 bases from V and 5 bases from J, with 10 bases between. The CDR3 nucleotides are TGTGCCAGCAGCCAAGATGAGGTCCAGACCGGGGAGCTGTTTTTT. Protein product: CASSQDEVQTGELFF.

The chain is built from TRBV5-4 and TRBJ2-2, with 9 bases lining up with TRBD2. V gave up 2 bases and J gave up 1 base; unmatched junction bases: 12. The germline gives CDR1 SGHNT, CDR2 YYREEE (reference sequence). This CDR3 comprises 19 residues. The CDR3: CASSLQGRQREENTGELFF. CDR3 sequence (DNA): TGTGCCAGCAGCTTACAGGGGCGCCAGCGGGAGGAGAACACCGGGGAGCTGTTTTTT.

This chain connects TRBV5-1 to TRBJ2-7; 11 bases agree with TRBD1. CDR3 length: 15 amino acids. Germline CDR1 SGHRS, CDR2 YFSETQ. V lost 2 bases, J lost 2 bases, and 3 bases stayed unmatched. The CDR3: CASSFGTGGPYEQYF. CDR3 bases: TGCGCCAGCAGCTTCGGGACAGGGGGACCCTACGAGCAGTACTTC. The whole variable domain, filled in from reference TRBV5-1 and TRBJ2-7, reads KAGVTQTPRYLIKTRGQQVTLSCSPISGHRSVSWYQQTPGQGLQFLFEYFSETQRNKGNFPGRFSGRQFSNSRSEMNVSTLELGDSALYLCASSFGTGGPYEQYFGPGTRLTVT.